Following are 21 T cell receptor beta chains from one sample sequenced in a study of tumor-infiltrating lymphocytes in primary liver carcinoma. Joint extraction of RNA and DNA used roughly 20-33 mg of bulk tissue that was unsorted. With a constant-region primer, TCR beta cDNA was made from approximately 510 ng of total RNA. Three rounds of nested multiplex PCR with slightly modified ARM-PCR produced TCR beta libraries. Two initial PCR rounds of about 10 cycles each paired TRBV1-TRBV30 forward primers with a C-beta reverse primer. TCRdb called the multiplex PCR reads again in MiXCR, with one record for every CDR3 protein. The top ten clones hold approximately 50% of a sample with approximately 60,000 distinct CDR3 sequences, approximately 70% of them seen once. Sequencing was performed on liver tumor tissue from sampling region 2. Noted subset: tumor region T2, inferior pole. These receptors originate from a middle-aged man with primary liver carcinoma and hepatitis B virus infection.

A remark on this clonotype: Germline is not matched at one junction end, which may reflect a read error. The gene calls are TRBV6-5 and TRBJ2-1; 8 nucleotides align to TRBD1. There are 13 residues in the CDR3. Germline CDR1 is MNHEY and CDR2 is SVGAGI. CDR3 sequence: CASNGQGNKEQFF. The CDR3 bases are TGTGCCAGCAATGGACAGGGCAACAAAGAGCAGTTCTTC.

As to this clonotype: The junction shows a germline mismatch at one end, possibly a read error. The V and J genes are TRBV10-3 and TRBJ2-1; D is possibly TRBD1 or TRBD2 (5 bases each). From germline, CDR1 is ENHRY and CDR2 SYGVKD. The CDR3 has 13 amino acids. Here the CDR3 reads CAISERDDGEQSF. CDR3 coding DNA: TGTGCCATCAGCGAACGGGACGACGGGGAGCAGTCCTTC.

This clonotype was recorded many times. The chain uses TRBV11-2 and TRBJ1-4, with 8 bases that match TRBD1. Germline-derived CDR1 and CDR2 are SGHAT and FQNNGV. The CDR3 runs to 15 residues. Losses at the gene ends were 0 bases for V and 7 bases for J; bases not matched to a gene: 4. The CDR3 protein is CASSLDPTGVEKLFF. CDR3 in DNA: TGTGCCAGCAGCTTAGACCCGACAGGGGTTGAAAAACTGTTTTTT. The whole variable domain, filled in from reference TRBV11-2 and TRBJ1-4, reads EAGVAQSPRYKIIEKRQSVAFWCNPISGHATLYWYQQILGQGPKLLIQFQNNGVVDDSQLPKDRFSAERLKGVDSTLKIQPAKLEDSAVYLCASSLDPTGVEKLFFGSGTQLSVL.

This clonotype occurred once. Here the CDR3 DNA reads TGTGCCGGTAGCTTAGGTGGGACAGTCCTAGGAGGCTACACCTTC. Translation: CAGSLGGTVLGGYTF. The rearrangement links TRBV11-2 to TRBJ1-2; 7 bases match TRBD1. This CDR3 contains 15 residues. Germline loops: CDR1 SGHAT, CDR2 FQNNGV. Trimming at V came to 11 bases and at J to 8 bases, leaving 20 bases not matched to a gene.

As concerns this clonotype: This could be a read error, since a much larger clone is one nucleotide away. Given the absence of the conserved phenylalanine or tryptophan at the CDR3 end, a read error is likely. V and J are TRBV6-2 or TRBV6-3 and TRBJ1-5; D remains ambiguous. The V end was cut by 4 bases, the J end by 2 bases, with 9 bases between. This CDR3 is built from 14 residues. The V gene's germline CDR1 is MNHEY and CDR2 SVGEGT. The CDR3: CASSLGKGNQPQHL. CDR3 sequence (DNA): TGTGCCAGCAGTTTGGGAAAAGGCAATCAGCCCCAGCATCTT.

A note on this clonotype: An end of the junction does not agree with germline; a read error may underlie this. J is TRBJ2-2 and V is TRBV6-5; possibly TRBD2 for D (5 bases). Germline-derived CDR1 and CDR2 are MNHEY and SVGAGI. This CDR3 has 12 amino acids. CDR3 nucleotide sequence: TGTGCCGGCAGTTACAACACCGGGGAGCTGCTTTTT. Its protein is CAGSYNTGELLF.

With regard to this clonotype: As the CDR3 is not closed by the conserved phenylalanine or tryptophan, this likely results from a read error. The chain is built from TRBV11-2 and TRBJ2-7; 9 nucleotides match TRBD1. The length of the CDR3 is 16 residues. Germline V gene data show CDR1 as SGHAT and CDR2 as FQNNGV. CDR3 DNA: TGTGCCAGCAGCTTCATACAGGGGGCCATACATAACGAACAGTACTAT. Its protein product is CASSFIQGAIHNEQYY.

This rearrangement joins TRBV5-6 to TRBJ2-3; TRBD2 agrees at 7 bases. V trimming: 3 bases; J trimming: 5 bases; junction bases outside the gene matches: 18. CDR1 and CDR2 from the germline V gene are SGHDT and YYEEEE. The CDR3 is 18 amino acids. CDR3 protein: CASSSLTSPGNFLDTQYF. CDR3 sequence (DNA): TGTGCCAGCAGCTCCTTGACTAGCCCGGGCAACTTTTTAGATACGCAGTATTTT.

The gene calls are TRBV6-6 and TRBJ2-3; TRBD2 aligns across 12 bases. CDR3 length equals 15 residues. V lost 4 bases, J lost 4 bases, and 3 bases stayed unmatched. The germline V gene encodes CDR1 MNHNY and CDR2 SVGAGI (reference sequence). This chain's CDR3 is CASSLTSGSADTQYF. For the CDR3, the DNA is TGTGCCAGCAGTTTGACTAGCGGGAGTGCAGATACGCAGTATTTT.

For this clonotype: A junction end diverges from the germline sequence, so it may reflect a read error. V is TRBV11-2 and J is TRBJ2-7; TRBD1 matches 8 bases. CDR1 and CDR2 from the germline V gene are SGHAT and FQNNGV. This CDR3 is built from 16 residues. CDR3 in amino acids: CANSFVQGVIHNEQYF. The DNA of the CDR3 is TGTGCCAACAGCTTCGTACAGGGGGTCATACATAACGAGCAGTACTTC.

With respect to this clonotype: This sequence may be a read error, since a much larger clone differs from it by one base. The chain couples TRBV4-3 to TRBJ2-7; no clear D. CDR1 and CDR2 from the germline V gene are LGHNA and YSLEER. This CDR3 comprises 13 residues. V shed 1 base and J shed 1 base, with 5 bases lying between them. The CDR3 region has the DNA TGCGCCAGCAGCCAAGTAGTTTCCTACGAGCAGTACTTC. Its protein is CASSQVVSYEQYF.

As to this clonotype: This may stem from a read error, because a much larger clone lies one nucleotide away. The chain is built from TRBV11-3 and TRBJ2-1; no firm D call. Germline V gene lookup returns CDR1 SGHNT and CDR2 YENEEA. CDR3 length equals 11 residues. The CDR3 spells CASSRVGEQLF. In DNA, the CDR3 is TGTGCCAGCAGCAGGGTTGGCGAGCAGCTCTTC.

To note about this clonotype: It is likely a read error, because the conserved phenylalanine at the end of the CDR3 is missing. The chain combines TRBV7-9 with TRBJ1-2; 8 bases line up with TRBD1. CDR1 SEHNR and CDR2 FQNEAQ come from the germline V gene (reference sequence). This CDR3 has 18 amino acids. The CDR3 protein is CASSLAGLQGGSNYDYTL. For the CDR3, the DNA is TGTGCCAGCAGCTTAGCAGGACTACAGGGGGGGTCCAACTATGACTACACCTTG.

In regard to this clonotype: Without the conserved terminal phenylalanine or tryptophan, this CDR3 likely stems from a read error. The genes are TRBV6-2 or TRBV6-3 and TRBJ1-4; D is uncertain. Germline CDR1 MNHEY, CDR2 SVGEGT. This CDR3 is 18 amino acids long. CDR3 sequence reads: CASSYSTRKRAGNEKLFS. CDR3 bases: TGTGCCAGCAGTTACTCGACAAGAAAGCGCGCCGGTAATGAAAAGCTGTTTTCT.

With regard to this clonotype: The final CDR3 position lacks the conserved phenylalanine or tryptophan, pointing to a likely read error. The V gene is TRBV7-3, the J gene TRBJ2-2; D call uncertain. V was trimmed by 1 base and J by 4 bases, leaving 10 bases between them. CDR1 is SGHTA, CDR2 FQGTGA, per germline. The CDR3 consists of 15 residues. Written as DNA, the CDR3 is TGTGCCAGCAGCTTAATGGGGTTTGGCACCGGGGAGCTGTTTTGT. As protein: CASSLMGFGTGELFC.

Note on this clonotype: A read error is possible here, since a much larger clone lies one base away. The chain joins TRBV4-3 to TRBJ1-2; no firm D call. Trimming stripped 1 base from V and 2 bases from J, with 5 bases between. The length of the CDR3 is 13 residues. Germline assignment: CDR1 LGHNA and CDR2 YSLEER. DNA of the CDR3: TGCGCCAGCAGCCAAGCAAGGAACTATGGCTACACCTTC. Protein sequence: CASSQARNYGYTF.

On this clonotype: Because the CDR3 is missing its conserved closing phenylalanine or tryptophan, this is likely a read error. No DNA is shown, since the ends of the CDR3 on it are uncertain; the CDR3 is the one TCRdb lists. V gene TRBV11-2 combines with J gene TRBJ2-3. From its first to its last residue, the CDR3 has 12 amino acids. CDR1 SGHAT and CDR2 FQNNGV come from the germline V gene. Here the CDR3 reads CASSLGTDTHYI.

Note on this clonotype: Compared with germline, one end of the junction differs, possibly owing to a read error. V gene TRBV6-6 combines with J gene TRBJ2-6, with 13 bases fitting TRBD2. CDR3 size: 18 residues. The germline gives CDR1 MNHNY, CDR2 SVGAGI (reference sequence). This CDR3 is CASRPGLAGYSGANVPTF. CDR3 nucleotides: TGTGCCAGCAGGCCGGGACTAGCGGGATACTCTGGGGCCAACGTCCCGACCTTC.

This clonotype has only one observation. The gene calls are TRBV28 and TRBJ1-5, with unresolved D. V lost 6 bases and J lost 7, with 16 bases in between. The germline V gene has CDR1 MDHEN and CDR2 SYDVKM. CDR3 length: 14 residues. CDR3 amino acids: CASRPLRGTQPQHF. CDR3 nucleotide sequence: TGTGCCAGCAGGCCCCTGAGAGGAACCCAGCCCCAGCATTTT.

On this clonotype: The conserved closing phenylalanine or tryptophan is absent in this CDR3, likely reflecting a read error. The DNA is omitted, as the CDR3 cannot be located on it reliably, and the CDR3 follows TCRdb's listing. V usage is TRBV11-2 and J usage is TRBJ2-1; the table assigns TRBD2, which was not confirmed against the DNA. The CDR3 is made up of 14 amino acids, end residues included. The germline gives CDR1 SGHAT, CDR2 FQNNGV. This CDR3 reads CASSLYRLVSVQSL.

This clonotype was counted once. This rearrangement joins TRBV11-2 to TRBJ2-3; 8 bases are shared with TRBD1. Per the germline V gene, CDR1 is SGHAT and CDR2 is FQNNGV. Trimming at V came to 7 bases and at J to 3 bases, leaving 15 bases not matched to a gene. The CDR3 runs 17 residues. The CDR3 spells CASNLEPRGRGTDTQYF. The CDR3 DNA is TGTGCCAGCAATTTAGAGCCCAGGGGGCGCGGGACAGATACGCAGTATTTT. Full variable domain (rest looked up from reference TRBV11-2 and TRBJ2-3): EAGVAQSPRYKIIEKRQSVAFWCNPISGHATLYWYQQILGQGPKLLIQFQNNGVVDDSQLPKDRFSAERLKGVDSTLKIQPAKLEDSAVYLCASNLEPRGRGTDTQYFGPGTRLTVL.